This record looks at one TCR beta chain sequence and its context. What it binds is not known. The junction departs from the called germline gene at one end, perhaps through a read error. PCR was performed using 60 Vbeta and 13 Jbeta primers. Sequencing was performed with immunoSEQ multiplex PCR; in TCRdb, only in-frame clones are kept and a portion is missing. There are 75,000 to 95,000 clones in the sample, with more than 5.5% held by the top ten. CDR1 is SSHAT and CDR2 is FNYEAQ in the germline V gene (reference sequence). The CDR3 sequence is 12 residues long. This entry is derived from a study of cytomegalovirus exposure and HLA in healthy donors. Study-wide results and limits: In a later analysis, at a false discovery rate of 0.05, some 17,000 TCR beta sequences were associated with HLA alleles. Usually a TCR sequence was rare, but some public TCRs were found in many donors.

Nominally healthy donors were sampled, though unrecorded immune exposures were likely. This chain connects TRBV7-7 to TRBJ2-3; D gene uncertain. This sequence was found in a girl between 10 and 17 years old in good health and CMV-seropositive. Sample: PBMCs. Written as DNA, the CDR3 is TGTGCTAGCAGCCCGGGCACAGATACGCAGTATTTT. This translates into CASSPGTDTQYF.